Listed below are T cell receptor beta chains from one sample, sequenced in a study of beta chain features in type 1 diabetes. Assay used: immunoSEQ multiplex PCR; TCRdb lists only in-frame clones, some missing. Of 160,000 or so clones in the sample, 50% to 70% were seen once. Sequencing used naive CD4+ T cells from blood. The receptor source for this set is a man aged 25-40 years with type 1 diabetes. The conserved cysteine and the conserved F or W are not part of the CDR3 here. The size entry is marked missing in some rows and otherwise reads once, few, many or a size class.

V	size	CDR3
TRBV29-1	NA	SVSLAGVAETQY
TRBV14	once	ASSQRGPGANVLT
TRBV7-9	few	ASSTQGKDTQY
TRBV18	NA	ASSLRGEPQH
TRBV6-1	NA	ASSEPGMGYEQY
TRBV29-1	NA	SGRERERTDTQY
TRBV29-1	NA	SVAWSGNTIY
TRBV10-3	NA	AISESKGTGDNSPLH
TRBV7-2	NA	ASTGQGQETQY
TRBV7-9	few	ASSFRQTNEQF
TRBV7-9	NA	ASSFLADTQY
TRBV7-9	once	ASSLRDRGETQY
TRBV28	NA	ASTTGVESPLH
TRBV4-3	few	ASSQDTGGGDTQY
TRBV28	NA	ASSLRQLGYT
TRBV5-1	NA	ASSLVQGTVSGANVLT
TRBV5-1	NA	ASSENLAKNIQY
TRBV5-1	NA	ASSLALAGGQETQY
TRBV21-1	once	ASSTRLAGRIDTQY
TRBV29-1	few	SASRGGTQY
TRBV18	few	ASSPGTGASTDTQY
TRBV9	NA	ASSGTGTDTQY
TRBV9	few	ASRGRESTDTQY
TRBV13	NA	ASSLFTRQSDTQY